These T cell receptor beta chains were read from a single sample in a study of CD8 T cells in ankylosing spondylitis. TCRdb redid the calling of the 5' RACE reads with MiXCR, one entry per CDR3 protein. The data show 150,000 to 200,000 distinct CDR3 sequences, approximately 18% seen once. The sample comprised blood, either unsorted or a sorted T cell fraction (not recorded which). All receptors come from a male donor aged 10-35 years with ankylosing spondylitis or in good health (not recorded which). Both conserved end residues are trimmed from each CDR3. Each record gives: V gene, J gene, CDR3 protein.

V gene: TRBV20-1; J gene: TRBJ2-5; CDR3 protein: SAPAGGKETQY
V gene: TRBV12-3/TRBV12-4; J gene: TRBJ1-6; CDR3 protein: ASMAGFGSPLH
V gene: TRBV4-2; J gene: TRBJ1-2; CDR3 protein: ASSQVGGRTISYGYT
V gene: TRBV4-3; J gene: TRBJ1-5; CDR3 protein: ASSQDRGKPQH
V gene: TRBV7-3; J gene: TRBJ1-1; CDR3 protein: ASSLGGMAEAF
V gene: TRBV7-2; J gene: TRBJ2-3; CDR3 protein: ASSLWPTTSTDTQY
V gene: TRBV3-1; J gene: TRBJ1-1; CDR3 protein: ASSQAGPGAF
V gene: TRBV6-5; J gene: TRBJ2-1; CDR3 protein: ASSYGTSGTEQF
V gene: TRBV10-1; J gene: TRBJ2-5; CDR3 protein: ALAEETQY
V gene: TRBV5-1; J gene: TRBJ2-1; CDR3 protein: ASSRGQPPGLSYYNEQF
V gene: TRBV20-1; J gene: TRBJ1-1; CDR3 protein: SALKRGNTEAF
V gene: TRBV6-4; J gene: TRBJ2-1; CDR3 protein: ASSDSQERGEQF
V gene: TRBV29-1; J gene: TRBJ1-2; CDR3 protein: SVASPSLGGYT
V gene: TRBV7-8; J gene: TRBJ2-3; CDR3 protein: ASSASGTDTQY
V gene: TRBV6-5; J gene: TRBJ2-1; CDR3 protein: ASSYRGFNEQF
V gene: TRBV10-3; J gene: TRBJ2-2; CDR3 protein: AISEPTPNTGELF
V gene: TRBV7-2; J gene: TRBJ2-7; CDR3 protein: ASSRYEPPYEQY
V gene: TRBV20-1; J gene: TRBJ1-3; CDR3 protein: SAGTGAGNTIY
V gene: TRBV28; J gene: TRBJ1-1; CDR3 protein: ASIGGPNTEAF